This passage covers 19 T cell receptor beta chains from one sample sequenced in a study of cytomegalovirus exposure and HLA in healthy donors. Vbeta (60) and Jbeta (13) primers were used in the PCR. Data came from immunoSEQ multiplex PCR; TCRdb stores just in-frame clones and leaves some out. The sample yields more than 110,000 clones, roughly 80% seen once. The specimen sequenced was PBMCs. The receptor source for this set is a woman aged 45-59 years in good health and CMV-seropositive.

The CDR3 sequence: CAVHGIKTGLRAPLHF. CDR3 nucleotide sequence: TGTGCCGTTCACGGAATTAAAACAGGGCTTAGGGCACCCCTCCACTTT. The V gene is TRBV28, the J gene TRBJ1-6; D perhaps matches TRBD1 (6 bases). V gave up 11 bases and J gave up 11 bases, with 28 bases separating them. This CDR3 contains 16 residues. Per germline, CDR1 MDHEN and CDR2 SYDVKM.

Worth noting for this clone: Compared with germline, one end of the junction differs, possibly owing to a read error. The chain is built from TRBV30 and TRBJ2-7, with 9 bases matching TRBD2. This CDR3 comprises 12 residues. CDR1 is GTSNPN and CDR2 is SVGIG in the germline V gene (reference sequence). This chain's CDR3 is CAWSPTSGRRWF. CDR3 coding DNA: TGTGCCTGGAGCCCTACTAGCGGGCGGCGTTGGTTC.

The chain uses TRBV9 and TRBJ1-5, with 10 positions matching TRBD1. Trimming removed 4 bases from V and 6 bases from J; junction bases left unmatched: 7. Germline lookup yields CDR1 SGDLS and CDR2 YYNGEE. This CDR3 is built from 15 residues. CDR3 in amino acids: CASSLGTGARQPQHF. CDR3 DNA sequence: TGTGCCAGCAGCCTAGGGACAGGGGCCCGTCAGCCCCAGCATTTT.

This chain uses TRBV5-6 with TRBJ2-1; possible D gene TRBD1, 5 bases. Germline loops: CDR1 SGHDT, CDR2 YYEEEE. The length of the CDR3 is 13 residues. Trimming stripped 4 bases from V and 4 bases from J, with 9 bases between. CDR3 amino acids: CASSRDRYNEQFF. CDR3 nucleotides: TGTGCCAGCAGCAGAGACAGATACAATGAGCAGTTCTTC.

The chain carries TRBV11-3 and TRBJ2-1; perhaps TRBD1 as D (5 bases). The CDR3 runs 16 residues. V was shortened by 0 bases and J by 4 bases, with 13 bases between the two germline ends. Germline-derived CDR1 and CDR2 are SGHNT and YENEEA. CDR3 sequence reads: CASSLDRTGAYNEQFF. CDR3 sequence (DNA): TGTGCCAGCAGCTTAGATCGAACAGGTGCTTACAATGAGCAGTTCTTC.

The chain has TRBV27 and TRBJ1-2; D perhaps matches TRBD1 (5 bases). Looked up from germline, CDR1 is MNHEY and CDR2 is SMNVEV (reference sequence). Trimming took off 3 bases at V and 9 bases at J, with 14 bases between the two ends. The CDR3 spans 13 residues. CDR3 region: CASSFGKKDSYTF. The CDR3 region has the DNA TGTGCCAGCAGTTTTGGGAAAAAGGACAGCTACACCTTC.

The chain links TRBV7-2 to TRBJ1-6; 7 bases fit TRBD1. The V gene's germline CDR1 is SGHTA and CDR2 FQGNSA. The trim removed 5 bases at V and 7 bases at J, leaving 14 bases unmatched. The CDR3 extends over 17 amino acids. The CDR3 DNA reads TGTGCCAGCAGCCGATTAGTTACCAGGGGACAGAATTCACCCCTCCACTTT. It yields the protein CASSRLVTRGQNSPLHF.

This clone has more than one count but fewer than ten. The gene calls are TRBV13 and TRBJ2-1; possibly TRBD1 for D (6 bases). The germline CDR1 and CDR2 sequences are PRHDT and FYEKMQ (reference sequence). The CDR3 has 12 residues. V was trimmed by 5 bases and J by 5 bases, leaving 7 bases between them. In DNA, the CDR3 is TGTGCCAGCAGCAACAGGGACAATGAGCAGTTCTTC. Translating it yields CASSNRDNEQFF.

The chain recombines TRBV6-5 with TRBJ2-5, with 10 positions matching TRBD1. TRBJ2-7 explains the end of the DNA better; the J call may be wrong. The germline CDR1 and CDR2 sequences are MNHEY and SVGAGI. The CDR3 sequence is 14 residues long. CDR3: CASSYTDRGHEQYF. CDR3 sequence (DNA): TGTGCCAGCAGTTACACTGACAGGGGGCACGAGCAGTACTTC.

The CDR3, as DNA: TGCGCCAGCAGCTTGACAGGGCCCTACGAGCAGTACTTC. Translated: CASSLTGPYEQYF. V and J are TRBV5-1 and TRBJ2-7, with D possibly TRBD1 on 6 matching bases. The CDR3 is 13 residues long. In germline, CDR1 is SGHRS, CDR2 YFSETQ. The ends were cut back, 1 base at V and 2 bases at J, with 7 bases in the middle.

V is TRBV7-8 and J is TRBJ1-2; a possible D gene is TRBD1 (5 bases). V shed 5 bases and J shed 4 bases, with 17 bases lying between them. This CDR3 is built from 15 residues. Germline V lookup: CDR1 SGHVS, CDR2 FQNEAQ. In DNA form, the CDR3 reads TGTGCCAGCAGCCCTCATCGGGGGTATAGCTATGGCTACACCTTC. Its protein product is CASSPHRGYSYGYTF.

This CDR3 reads CASSQEASGGSDTQYF. The DNA of the CDR3 is TGTGCCAGCAGCCAAGAGGCTAGCGGGGGATCAGATACGCAGTATTTT. The chain joins TRBV4-2 to TRBJ2-3, with 10 bases that match TRBD2. The CDR3 consists of 16 residues. The trim removed 0 bases at V and 4 bases at J, leaving 4 bases unmatched. The germline gives CDR1 LGHNA, CDR2 YNFKEQ.

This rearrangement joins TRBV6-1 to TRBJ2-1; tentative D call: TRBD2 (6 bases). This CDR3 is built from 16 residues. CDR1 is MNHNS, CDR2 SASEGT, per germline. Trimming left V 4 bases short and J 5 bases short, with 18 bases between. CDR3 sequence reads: CASSGGENGRNNEQFF. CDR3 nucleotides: TGTGCCAGCAGTGGCGGGGAGAATGGCAGGAACAATGAGCAGTTCTTC.

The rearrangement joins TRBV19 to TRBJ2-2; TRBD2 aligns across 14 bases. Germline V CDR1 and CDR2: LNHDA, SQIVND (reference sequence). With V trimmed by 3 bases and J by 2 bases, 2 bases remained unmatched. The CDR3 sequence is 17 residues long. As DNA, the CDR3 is TGTGCCAGTAGTATGGGACTAGCGGGGGCTAACACCGGGGAGCTGTTTTTT. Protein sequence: CASSMGLAGANTGELFF. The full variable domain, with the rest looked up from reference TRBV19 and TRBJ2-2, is DGGITQSPKYLFRKEGQNVTLSCEQNLNHDAMYWYRQDPGQGLRLIYYSQIVNDFQKGDIAEGYSVSREKKESFPLTVTSAQKNPTAFYLCASSMGLAGANTGELFFGEGSRLTVL.

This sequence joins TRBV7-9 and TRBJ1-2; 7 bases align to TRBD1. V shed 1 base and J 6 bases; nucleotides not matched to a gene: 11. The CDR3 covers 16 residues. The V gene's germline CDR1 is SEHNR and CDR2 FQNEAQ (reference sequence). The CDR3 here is CASSLGIAGTANGYTF. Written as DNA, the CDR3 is TGTGCCAGCAGCTTAGGGATAGCCGGGACAGCTAATGGCTACACCTTC.

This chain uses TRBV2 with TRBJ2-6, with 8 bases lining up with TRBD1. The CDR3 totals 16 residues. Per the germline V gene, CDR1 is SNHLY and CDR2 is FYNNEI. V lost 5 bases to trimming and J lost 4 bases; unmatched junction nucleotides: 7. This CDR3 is CASSQDREAGANVLTF. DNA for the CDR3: TGTGCCAGCAGTCAGGACAGGGAGGCCGGGGCCAACGTCCTGACTTTC.

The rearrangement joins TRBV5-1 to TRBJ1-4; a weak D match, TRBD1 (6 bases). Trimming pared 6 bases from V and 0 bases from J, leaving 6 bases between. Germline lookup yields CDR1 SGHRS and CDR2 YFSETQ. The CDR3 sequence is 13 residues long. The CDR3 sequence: CASTGATNEKLFF. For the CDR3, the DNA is TGCGCCAGCACAGGGGCAACTAATGAAAAACTGTTTTTT.

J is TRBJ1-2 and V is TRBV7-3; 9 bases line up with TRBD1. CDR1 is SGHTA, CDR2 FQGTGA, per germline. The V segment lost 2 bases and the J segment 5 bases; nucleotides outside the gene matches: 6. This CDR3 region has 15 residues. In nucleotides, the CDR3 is TGTGCCAGCAGCTTAGATGGGACAGGGACGTATGGCTACACCTTC. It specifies CASSLDGTGTYGYTF.

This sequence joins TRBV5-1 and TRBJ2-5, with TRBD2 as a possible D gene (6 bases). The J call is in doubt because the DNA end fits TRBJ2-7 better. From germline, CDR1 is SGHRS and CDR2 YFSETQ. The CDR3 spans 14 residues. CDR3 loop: CASSWEDPSYEQYF. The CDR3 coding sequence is TGCGCCAGCAGCTGGGAGGACCCCTCCTACGAGCAGTACTTC.